Shown below are 5 T cell receptor beta chains from a single sample sequenced in a study of blood T cell repertoires in COVID-19. Using immunoSEQ multiplex PCR, the repertoire was profiled, and TCRdb retains in-frame clones only, with some absent. The sample yields around 300,000 clones, 89% seen once. Specimen: peripheral blood. The source of these receptors is a man aged 50 or older with acute or convalescent COVID-19.

The rearrangement links TRBV21-1 to TRBJ2-2; the DNA was not used to check the table's D call, TRBD1. TRBV21-1 is listed as a pseudogene. The CDR3 loop spans 16 amino acids. The CDR3 coding sequence is TGTGCCAGCAAGAAACCCAGGGGTGGGAACACCGGGGAGCTGTTTTTT. Amino acid sequence: CASKKPRGGNTGELFF.

The rearrangement uses TRBV6-5 and TRBJ1-2; 7 positions agree with TRBD1. CDR3 length equals 12 residues. Trimming removed 6 bases from V and 7 bases from J; junction bases left unmatched: 5. Per germline, CDR1 MNHEY and CDR2 SVGAGI. The CDR3 DNA reads TGTGCCAGCAGACAGGGGTCGGGTGGCTACACCTTC. It yields the protein CASRQGSGGYTF.

The J gene is TRBJ2-5, the V gene TRBV9, with TRBD1 matching over 11 bases. With V trimmed by 3 bases and J by 5 bases, 15 bases remained unmatched. Germline values: CDR1 SGDLS, CDR2 YYNGEE. The CDR3 runs 18 residues. This CDR3 reads CASSASPDRGRLWETQYF. The CDR3 DNA reads as TGTGCCAGCAGCGCTTCACCGGACAGGGGGCGTCTTTGGGAGACCCAGTACTTC.

The gene calls are TRBV6-5 and TRBJ1-2; tentative D call: TRBD1 (5 bases). This CDR3 spans 12 amino acids. Germline V lookup: CDR1 MNHEY, CDR2 SVGAGI. The ends were cut back, 6 bases at V and 3 bases at J, with 8 bases in the middle. In DNA form, the CDR3 reads TGTGCCAGCAGCCGGGGGGACTATGGCTACACCTTC. Residues: CASSRGDYGYTF.

This chain links TRBV6-1 with TRBJ1-6, with 7 bases identical to TRBD1. Trimming cost V 0 bases and J 9 bases; bases outside gene matches: 11. Per the germline V gene, CDR1 is MNHNS and CDR2 is SASEGT. CDR3 length equals 17 residues. CDR3 nucleotides: TGTGCCAGCAGTGAAGCCTCCCTTGACAGGGTTGGTTCACCCCTCCACTTT. Protein: CASSEASLDRVGSPLHF.